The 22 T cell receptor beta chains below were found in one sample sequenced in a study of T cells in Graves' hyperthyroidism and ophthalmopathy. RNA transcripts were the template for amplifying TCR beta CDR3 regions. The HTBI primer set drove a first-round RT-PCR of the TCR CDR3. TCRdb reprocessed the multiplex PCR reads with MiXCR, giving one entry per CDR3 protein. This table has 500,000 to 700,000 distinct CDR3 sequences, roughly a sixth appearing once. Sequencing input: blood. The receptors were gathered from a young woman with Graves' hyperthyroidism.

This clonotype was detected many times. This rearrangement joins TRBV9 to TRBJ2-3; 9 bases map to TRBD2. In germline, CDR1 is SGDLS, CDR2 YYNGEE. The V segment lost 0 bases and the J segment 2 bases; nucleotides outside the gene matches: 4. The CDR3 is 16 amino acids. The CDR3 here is CASSVGLAGYTDTQYF. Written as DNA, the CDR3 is TGTGCCAGCAGCGTAGGGCTAGCGGGATACACAGATACGCAGTATTTT.

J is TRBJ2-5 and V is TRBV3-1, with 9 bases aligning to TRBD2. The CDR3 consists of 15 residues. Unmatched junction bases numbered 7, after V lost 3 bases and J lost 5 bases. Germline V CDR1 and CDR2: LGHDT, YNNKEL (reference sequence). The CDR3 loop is CASSHPGGGDETQYF. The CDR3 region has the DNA TGTGCCAGCAGCCACCCCGGCGGGGGGGACGAGACCCAGTACTTC.

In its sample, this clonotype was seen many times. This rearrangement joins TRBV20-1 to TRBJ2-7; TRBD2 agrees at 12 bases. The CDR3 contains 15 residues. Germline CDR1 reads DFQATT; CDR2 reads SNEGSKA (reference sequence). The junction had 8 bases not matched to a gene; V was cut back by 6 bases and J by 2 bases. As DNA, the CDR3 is TGCAGTGCGCCACGACTAGCGGGAGAACCCTACGAGCAGTACTTC. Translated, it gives CSAPRLAGEPYEQYF.

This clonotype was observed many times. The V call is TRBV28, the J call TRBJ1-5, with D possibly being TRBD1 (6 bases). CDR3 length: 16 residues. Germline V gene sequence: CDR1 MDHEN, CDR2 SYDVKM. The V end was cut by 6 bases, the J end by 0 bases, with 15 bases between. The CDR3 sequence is CASRRWGLYSNQPQHF. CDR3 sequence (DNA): TGTGCCAGCAGGCGGTGGGGGCTCTATAGCAATCAGCCCCAGCATTTT.

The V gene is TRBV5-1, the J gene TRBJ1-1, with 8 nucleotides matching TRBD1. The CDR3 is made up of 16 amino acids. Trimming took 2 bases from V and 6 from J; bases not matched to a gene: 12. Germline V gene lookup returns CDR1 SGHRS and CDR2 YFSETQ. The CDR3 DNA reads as TGCGCCAGCAGCTTTCTAGGGAGACAGGGGAAGCCTGAAGCTTTCTTT. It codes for CASSFLGRQGKPEAFF.

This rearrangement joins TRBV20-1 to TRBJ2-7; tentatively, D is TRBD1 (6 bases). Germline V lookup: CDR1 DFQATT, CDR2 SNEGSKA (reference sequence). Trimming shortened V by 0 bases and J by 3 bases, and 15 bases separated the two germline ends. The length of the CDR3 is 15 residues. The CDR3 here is CSARDLRGNHYEQYF. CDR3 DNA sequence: TGCAGTGCTAGAGATTTAAGGGGGAATCACTACGAGCAGTACTTC.

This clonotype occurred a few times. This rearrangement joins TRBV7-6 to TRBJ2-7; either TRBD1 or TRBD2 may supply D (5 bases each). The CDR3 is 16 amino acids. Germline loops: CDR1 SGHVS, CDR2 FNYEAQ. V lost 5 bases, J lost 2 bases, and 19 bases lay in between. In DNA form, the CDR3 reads TGTGCCAGCAGCCCACAGTCCGGGGTGGGGGCCTACGAGCAGTACTTC. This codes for CASSPQSGVGAYEQYF.

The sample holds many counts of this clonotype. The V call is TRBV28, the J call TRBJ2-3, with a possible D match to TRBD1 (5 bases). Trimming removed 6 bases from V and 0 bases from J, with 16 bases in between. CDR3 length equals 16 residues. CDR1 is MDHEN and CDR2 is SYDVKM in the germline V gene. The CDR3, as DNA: TGTGCCAGCAGCGAATTTGGACACCTAAGCACAGATACGCAGTATTTT. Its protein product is CASSEFGHLSTDTQYF.

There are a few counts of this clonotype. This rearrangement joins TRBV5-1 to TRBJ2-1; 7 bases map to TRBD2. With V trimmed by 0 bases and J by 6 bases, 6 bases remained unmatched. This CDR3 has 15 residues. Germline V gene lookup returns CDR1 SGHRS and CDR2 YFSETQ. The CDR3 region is CASSLEAGILNEQFF. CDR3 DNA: TGCGCCAGCAGCTTGGAAGCGGGGATACTCAATGAGCAGTTCTTC.

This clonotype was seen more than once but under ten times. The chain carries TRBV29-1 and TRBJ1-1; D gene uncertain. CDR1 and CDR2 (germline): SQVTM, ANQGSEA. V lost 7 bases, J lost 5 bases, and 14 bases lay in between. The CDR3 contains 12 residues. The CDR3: CSAAAGRTEAFF. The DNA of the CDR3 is TGCAGCGCCGCTGCGGGGAGGACTGAAGCTTTCTTT.

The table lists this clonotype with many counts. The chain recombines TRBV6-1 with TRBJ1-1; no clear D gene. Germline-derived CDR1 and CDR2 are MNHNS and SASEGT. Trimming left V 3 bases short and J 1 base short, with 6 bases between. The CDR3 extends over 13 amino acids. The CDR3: CASSEGPNTEAFF. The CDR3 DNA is TGTGCCAGCAGTGAGGGTCCGAACACTGAAGCTTTCTTT.

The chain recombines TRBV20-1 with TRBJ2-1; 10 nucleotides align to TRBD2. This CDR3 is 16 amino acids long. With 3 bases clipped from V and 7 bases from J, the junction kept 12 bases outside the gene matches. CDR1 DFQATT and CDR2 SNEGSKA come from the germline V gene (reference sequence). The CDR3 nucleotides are TGCAGTGCTAGTGAGGCTAGCGGGAGAAGGTCGAATGAGCAGTTCTTC. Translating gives CSASEASGRRSNEQFF.

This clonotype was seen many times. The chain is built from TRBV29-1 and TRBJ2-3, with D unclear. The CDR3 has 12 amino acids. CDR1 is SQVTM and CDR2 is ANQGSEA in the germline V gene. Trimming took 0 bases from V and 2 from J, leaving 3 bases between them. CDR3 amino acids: CSVEELTDTQYF. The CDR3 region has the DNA TGCAGCGTTGAAGAACTCACAGATACGCAGTATTTT.

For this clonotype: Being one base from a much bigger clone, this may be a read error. The CDR3 coding sequence is TGTGCCAGCAGTTCTACTTCAGGAGTCGGCAATCAGCCCCAGCATTTT. Residues: CASSSTSGVGNQPQHF. The chain joins TRBV12-3 or TRBV12-4 to TRBJ1-5, with unresolved D. The CDR3 has 16 residues. Trimming pared 4 bases from V and 2 bases from J, leaving 15 bases between.

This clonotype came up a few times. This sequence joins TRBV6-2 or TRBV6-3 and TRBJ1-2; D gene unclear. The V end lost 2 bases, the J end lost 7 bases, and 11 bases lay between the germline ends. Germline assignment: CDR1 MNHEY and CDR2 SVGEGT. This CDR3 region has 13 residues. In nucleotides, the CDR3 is TGTGCCAGCAGTTACGGTGGGGAGTTTGGCTACACCTTC. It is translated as CASSYGGEFGYTF.

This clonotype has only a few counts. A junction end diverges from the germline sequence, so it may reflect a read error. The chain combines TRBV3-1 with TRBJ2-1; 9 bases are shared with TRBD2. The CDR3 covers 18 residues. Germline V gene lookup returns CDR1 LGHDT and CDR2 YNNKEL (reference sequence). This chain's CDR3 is CASSFQASGRSSYNERFF. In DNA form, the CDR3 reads TGTGCCAGCAGTTTTCAAGCGAGCGGGAGGAGCTCCTACAATGAGCGGTTCTTC.

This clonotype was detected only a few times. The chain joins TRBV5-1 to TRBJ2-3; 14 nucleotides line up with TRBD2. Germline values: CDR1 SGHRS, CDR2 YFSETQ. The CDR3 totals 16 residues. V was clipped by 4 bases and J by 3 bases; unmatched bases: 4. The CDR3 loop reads CASSLGLAGVTDTQYF. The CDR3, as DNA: TGCGCCAGCAGCCTGGGACTAGCGGGGGTGACAGATACGCAGTATTTT.

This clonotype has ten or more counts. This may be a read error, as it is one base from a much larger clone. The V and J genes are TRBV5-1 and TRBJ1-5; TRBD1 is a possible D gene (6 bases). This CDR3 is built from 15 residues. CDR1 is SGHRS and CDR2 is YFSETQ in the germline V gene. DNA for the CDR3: TGTGCCAGCAGTTTAGAAGGGGGAGGCAATCAGCCCCAGCATTTT. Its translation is CASSLEGGGNQPQHF.

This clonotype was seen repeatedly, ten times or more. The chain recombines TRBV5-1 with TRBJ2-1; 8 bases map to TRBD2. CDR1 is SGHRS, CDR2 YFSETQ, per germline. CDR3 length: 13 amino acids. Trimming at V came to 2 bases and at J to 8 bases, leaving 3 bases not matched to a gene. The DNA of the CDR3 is TGCGCCAGCAGCTTTGGCGGGGGGTATGAGCAGTTCTTC. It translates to CASSFGGGYEQFF.

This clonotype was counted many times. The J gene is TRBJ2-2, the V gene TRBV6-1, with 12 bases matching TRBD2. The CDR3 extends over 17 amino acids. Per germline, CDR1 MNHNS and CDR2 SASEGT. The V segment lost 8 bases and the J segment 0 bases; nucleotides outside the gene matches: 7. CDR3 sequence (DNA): TGTGCCAGCGCTAGCGGGGGGGTTCTTTCGAACACCGGGGAGCTGTTTTTT. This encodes CASASGGVLSNTGELFF.

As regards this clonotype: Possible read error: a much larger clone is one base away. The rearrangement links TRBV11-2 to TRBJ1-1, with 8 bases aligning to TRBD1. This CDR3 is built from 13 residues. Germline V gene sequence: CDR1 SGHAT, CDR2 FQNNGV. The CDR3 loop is CATPTGENTEASF. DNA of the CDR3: TGTGCCACCCCGACAGGGGAGAACACTGAAGCTTCCTTT.

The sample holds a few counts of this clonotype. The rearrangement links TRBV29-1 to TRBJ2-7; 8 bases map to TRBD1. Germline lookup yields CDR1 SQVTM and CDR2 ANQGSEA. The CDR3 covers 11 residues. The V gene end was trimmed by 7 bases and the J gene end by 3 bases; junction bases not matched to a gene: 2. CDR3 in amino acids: CSGGTGYEQYF. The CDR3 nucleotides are TGCAGCGGAGGGACAGGCTACGAGCAGTACTTC.